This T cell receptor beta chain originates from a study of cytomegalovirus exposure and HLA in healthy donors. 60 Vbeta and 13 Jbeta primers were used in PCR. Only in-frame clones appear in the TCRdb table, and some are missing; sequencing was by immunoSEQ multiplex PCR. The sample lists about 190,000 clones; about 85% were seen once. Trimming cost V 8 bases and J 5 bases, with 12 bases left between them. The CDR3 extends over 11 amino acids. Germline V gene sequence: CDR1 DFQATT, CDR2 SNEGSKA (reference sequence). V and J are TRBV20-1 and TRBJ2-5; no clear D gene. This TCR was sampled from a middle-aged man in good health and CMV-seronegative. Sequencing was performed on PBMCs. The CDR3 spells CSPLREETQYF. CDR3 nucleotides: TGCAGTCCCCTGCGTGAGGAGACCCAGTACTTC.